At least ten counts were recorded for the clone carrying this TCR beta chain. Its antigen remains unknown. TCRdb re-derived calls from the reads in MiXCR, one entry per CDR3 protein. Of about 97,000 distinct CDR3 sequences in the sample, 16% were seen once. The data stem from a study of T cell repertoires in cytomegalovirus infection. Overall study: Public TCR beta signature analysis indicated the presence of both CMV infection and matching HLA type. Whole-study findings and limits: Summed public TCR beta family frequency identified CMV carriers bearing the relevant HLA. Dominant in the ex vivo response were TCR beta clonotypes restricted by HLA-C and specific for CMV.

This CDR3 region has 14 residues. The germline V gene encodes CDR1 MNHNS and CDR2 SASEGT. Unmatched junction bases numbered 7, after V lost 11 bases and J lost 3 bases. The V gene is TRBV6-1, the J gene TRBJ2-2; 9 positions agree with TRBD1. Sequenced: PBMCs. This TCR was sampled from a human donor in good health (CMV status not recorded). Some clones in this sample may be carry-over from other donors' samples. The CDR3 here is CAGTQGADTGELFF. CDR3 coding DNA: TGTGCCGGGACACAGGGGGCGGACACCGGGGAGCTGTTTTTT.